This T cell receptor (beta chain) came from a study of blood T cells in healthy people across ages. Donation came from healthy Caucasian individuals in Russia who were aged about 6 to 100. Every sample yielded at least 6.5 million isolated PBMCs. Germline assignment: CDR1 SNHLY and CDR2 FYNNEI. Between the trimmed V and J ends, which lost 2 bases and 2 bases, there was a span of 13 bases. There are 15 residues in the CDR3. This clonotype was counted a single time. A second about 7 to 11 cycle PCR used barcoded and J-beta primers. TCRdb ran MiXCR on the 5' RACE reads and lists one entry per CDR3 protein. The table includes approximately 2,000,000 distinct CDR3 sequences, roughly two fifths detected once.

What was sequenced was blood. The sequence was obtained from a human donor in good health. The V and J genes are TRBV2 and TRBJ2-7; no firm D call. CDR3 amino acids: CASSELPQTPYEQYF. The CDR3 DNA sequence: TGTGCCAGCAGTGAATTACCACAGACACCCTACGAGCAGTACTTC. Together with reference TRBV2 and TRBJ2-7, the CDR3 gives the full variable domain: EPEVTQTPSHQVTQMGQEVILRCVPISNHLYFYWYRQILGQKVEFLVSFYNNEISEKSEIFDDQFSVERPDGSNFTLKIRSTKLEDSAMYFCASSELPQTPYEQYFGPGTRLTVT.